This TCR beta chain was identified during a study of type 1 regulatory T cells. The overall study: T-allo10 is an in vitro-generated, Tr1-enriched CD4 T cell product specific for alloantigen. Whole-study results and caveats: Tr1 cells had a more restricted TCR repertoire than non-Tr1 cells.

On this clonotype: The antigen is not known.

TCRdb re-called the reads through MiXCR, storing one row per CDR3 protein. This sample yields just under 65,000 distinct CDR3 sequences, of which roughly half are seen a single time; 2% to 2.5% belongs to the top ten. Material: cultured non-Tr1 T cells, either the whole culture or a sorted T cell fraction (not recorded which). This TCR derives from a human donor in good health.

The CDR3 loop is CASSQEQGGSNQPQHF. CDR3 nucleotide sequence: TGTGCCAGCAGCCAGGAACAGGGCGGGAGCAATCAGCCCCAGCATTTT. The gene calls are TRBV4-2 and TRBJ1-5, with a weak D call TRBD1 (6 bases). The CDR3 runs 16 residues. CDR1 and CDR2 (germline): LGHNA, YNFKEQ. The V and J ends lost 3 bases and 1 base respectively, with 13 bases between them.